This T cell receptor (beta chain) was recovered during a study of cytomegalovirus exposure and HLA in healthy donors. A remark on this clone: Its cognate antigen is unknown.

V lost 6 bases and J lost 5, with 16 bases in between. Germline V gene lookup returns CDR1 MNHNY and CDR2 SVGAGI (reference sequence). The CDR3 loop spans 15 amino acids. Findings and limits, study-wide: In a later analysis, HLA-associated beta chains showed higher expansion and lower generation probabilities than comparable chains. Indistinguishable V segments, including TRBV6-2 and TRBV6-3, were excluded. Across HLA loci, a later analysis found differing TCR association rates, with DRB1 most and HLA-C fewest. The investigators catalogued 150 or so TCR beta chains as cytomegalovirus-associated.

A multiplex PCR was run with 60 Vbeta primers and 13 Jbeta primers. TCRdb keeps only in-frame clones here, not all; method: immunoSEQ multiplex PCR. Here the sample spans approximately 140,000 clones, around three quarters being singletons. The sequence came from a man in his late teens or twenties in good health and CMV-seronegative. V usage is TRBV6-6 and J usage is TRBJ1-4; D is possibly TRBD1 (6 bases). The sequencing sample was made of PBMCs. CDR3 in amino acids: CASRLTGQANEKLFF. CDR3 bases: TGTGCCAGCAGGCTCACAGGGCAGGCAAATGAAAAACTGTTTTTT.